These 26 T cell receptor beta chains were all obtained from the same sample, sequenced in a study of Graves' ophthalmopathy and Graves' hyperthyroidism. The sequenced template was RNA, covering the TCR beta CDR3 region. The authors performed first-round RT-PCR with HTBI primers and then a second-round multiplex PCR. MiXCR, run by TCRdb on the multiplex PCR reads, gives a single entry per CDR3 protein. The data contain 1 million to 1.3 million distinct CDR3 sequences, approximately 35% of them singletons. Material: peripheral blood or thyroid tissue (not recorded which). These receptors were obtained from an adult man with Graves' hyperthyroidism.

As for this clonotype: This may arise from a read error, as a much more abundant clone is one base away. CDR3 sequence (DNA): TGTACCAGCAGCCCCCGGGACCGCGCCTGGGGCTACACCTTC. Residues: CTSSPRDRAWGYTF. The chain couples TRBV7-9 to TRBJ1-2; weak D call: TRBD1 (5 bases). CDR3 length equals 14 residues. Per the germline V gene, CDR1 is SEHNR and CDR2 is FQNEAQ (reference sequence).

This clonotype was detected ten times or more. J is TRBJ1-5 and V is TRBV7-9, with 10 bases fitting TRBD1. There are 16 residues in the CDR3. Germline V gives CDR1 SEHNR, CDR2 FQNEAQ (reference sequence). J lost 5 bases, V lost 5 bases, and 9 bases had no gene match. The CDR3 sequence is CASSPGQGTWDQPQHF. In nucleotides, the CDR3 is TGTGCCAGCAGCCCGGGACAGGGGACATGGGATCAGCCCCAGCATTTT.

This clonotype was observed at least ten times. The chain is built from TRBV7-2 and TRBJ1-1, with TRBD1 matching 8 bases. CDR3 length equals 16 residues. V lost 1 base to trimming and J lost 3 bases; unmatched junction nucleotides: 7. The germline CDR1 and CDR2 sequences are SGHTA and FQGNSA. This chain's CDR3 is CASSLVLRTGYTEAFF. The CDR3 DNA sequence: TGTGCCAGCAGCTTAGTCCTACGGACAGGGTACACTGAAGCTTTCTTT.

This chain links TRBV25-1 with TRBJ1-2; D is possibly TRBD1 (5 bases). Germline V gene lookup returns CDR1 MGHDK and CDR2 SYGVNS. The CDR3 extends over 17 amino acids. V was trimmed by 5 bases and J by 0 bases, leaving 19 bases between them. The CDR3 here is CASSPTGTVRSNYGYTF. CDR3 bases: TGTGCCAGCAGTCCAACCGGGACGGTGAGATCTAACTATGGCTACACCTTC.

This clonotype has ten or more counts. The chain couples TRBV7-9 to TRBJ2-5, with 9 nucleotides matching TRBD1. Germline V gene lookup returns CDR1 SEHNR and CDR2 FQNEAQ (reference sequence). The CDR3 covers 17 residues. The junction had 11 bases not matched to a gene; V was cut back by 5 bases and J by 1 base. The CDR3 nucleotides are TGTGCCAGCAGCCCAGGGGGACAGGGTTGGTCCCAAGAGACCCAGTACTTC. This encodes CASSPGGQGWSQETQYF.

Notes on this clonotype: Being one base from a much bigger clone, this may be a read error. The J gene is TRBJ2-2, the V gene TRBV20-1, with D possibly TRBD1 on 6 matching bases. Trimming stripped 1 base from V and 5 bases from J, with 17 bases between. The germline gives CDR1 DFQATT, CDR2 SNEGSKA (reference sequence). There are 16 residues in the CDR3. The CDR3 reads CSARVDRCQRTGELFF. The CDR3 DNA sequence: TGCAGTGCTAGAGTAGACAGGTGCCAGAGGACCGGGGAGCTGTTTTTT.

This chain joins TRBV15 and TRBJ2-2; D gene ambiguous. The V and J ends lost 5 bases and 3 bases respectively, with 13 bases between them. The CDR3 is 15 residues long. Looked up from germline, CDR1 is LNHNV and CDR2 is YYDKDF (reference sequence). The CDR3 DNA is TGTGCCACCAGCGGGCCTATTACGTACACCGGGGAGCTGTTTTTT. Protein sequence: CATSGPITYTGELFF.

At least ten counts were recorded for this clonotype. The chain recombines TRBV7-6 with TRBJ1-3, with 8 positions matching TRBD1. The germline CDR1 and CDR2 sequences are SGHVS and FNYEAQ. The CDR3 loop spans 16 amino acids. Trimming took 5 bases from V and 16 from J; bases not matched to a gene: 22. The CDR3 is CASSPHIDTTGGTLYF. The CDR3 DNA is TGTGCCAGCAGCCCACATATCGATACCACAGGGGGGACGCTGTATTTT.

This clonotype was recorded at least ten times. The chain links TRBV19 to TRBJ1-5; 8 positions match TRBD1. In germline, CDR1 is LNHDA, CDR2 SQIVND (reference sequence). The V and J ends lost 7 bases and 3 bases, in that order; junction bases with no gene match: 5. The CDR3 contains 14 residues. Written as DNA, the CDR3 is TGTGCCAGTACAGACAGGGGCCCCAATCAGCCCCAGCATTTT. This sequence encodes CASTDRGPNQPQHF.

In the case of this clonotype: Its ends do not fully match the called genes, so a read error is possible. This chain joins TRBV10-2 and TRBJ2-7; 8 nucleotides align to TRBD1. Germline V gene lookup returns CDR1 WSHSY and CDR2 SAAADI. This CDR3 is built from 20 residues. The CDR3 region is CASSYPRPGQGKNPPYEQYF. The CDR3 DNA reads TGTGCCAGCAGTTACCCCAGACCAGGACAGGGCAAAAATCCTCCCTACGAGCAGTACTTC.

This rearrangement joins TRBV4-3 to TRBJ1-6; a possible D gene is TRBD1 (5 bases). V was cut by 0 bases and J by 9 bases, with 18 bases left in between. This CDR3 is 17 amino acids long. The V gene's germline CDR1 is LGHNA and CDR2 YSLEER. CDR3 sequence (DNA): TGCGCCAGCAGCCAAGAAGCTTCCGGAGGGGTTGGTTCACCCCTCCACTTT. Translating it yields CASSQEASGGVGSPLHF.

This sequence joins TRBV6-5 and TRBJ2-5; D is perhaps TRBD1 (6 bases). V was trimmed by 1 base and J by 7 bases, leaving 13 bases between them. Germline V gene data show CDR1 as MNHEY and CDR2 as SVGAGI. The CDR3 loop spans 14 amino acids. This CDR3 reads CASSYLTGEATQYF. The DNA of the CDR3 is TGTGCCAGCAGTTACTTGACAGGTGAAGCGACCCAGTACTTC.

The rearrangement links TRBV29-1 to TRBJ1-5; 12 bases agree with TRBD1. This CDR3 is 15 amino acids long. Germline V CDR1 and CDR2: SQVTM, ANQGSEA. V shed 7 bases and J 7 bases; nucleotides not matched to a gene: 11. CDR3 sequence (DNA): TGCAGCGACACCGGGACAGGGGGCCTTAGGCAGCCCCAGCATTTT. Its protein product is CSDTGTGGLRQPQHF.

This chain uses TRBV5-1 with TRBJ1-1, with D uncertain. The V end was cut by 4 bases, the J end by 8 bases, with 21 bases between. Germline loops: CDR1 SGHRS, CDR2 YFSETQ. The CDR3 spans 15 residues. CDR3 bases: TGCGCCAGCAGCGTTGAAGATCCGGTCCTTCGCGAAGCTTTCTTT. This codes for CASSVEDPVLREAFF.

This clonotype was picked up a small number of times. This chain joins TRBV6-5 and TRBJ1-5; perhaps TRBD1 as D (5 bases). V was cut by 2 bases and J by 6 bases, with 8 bases left in between. The CDR3 totals 13 residues. Germline values: CDR1 MNHEY, CDR2 SVGAGI. The CDR3 region is CASSYVRVQPQHF. The CDR3 coding sequence is TGTGCCAGCAGTTACGTCAGGGTTCAGCCCCAGCATTTT.

The V call is TRBV11-2, the J call TRBJ2-3; D unresolved. The CDR3 is made up of 15 amino acids. V was clipped by 5 bases and J by 2 bases, with 14 bases between them. Germline CDR1 reads SGHAT; CDR2 reads FQNNGV. For the CDR3, the DNA is TGTGCCAGCAGCCCTGACATCGTCCCCACAGATACGCAGTATTTT. It yields the protein CASSPDIVPTDTQYF.

The CDR3 region is CAWYKDTEAFF. Here the CDR3 DNA reads TGTGCCTGGTACAAGGATACTGAAGCTTTCTTT. This rearrangement joins TRBV30 to TRBJ1-1; D is uncertain. Looked up from germline, CDR1 is GTSNPN and CDR2 is SVGIG (reference sequence). V lost 5 bases to trimming and J lost 5 bases, with 9 bases between them. The length of the CDR3 is 11 residues.

The chain employs TRBV7-2 and TRBJ2-2, with 10 bases aligning to TRBD2. The germline CDR1 and CDR2 sequences are SGHTA and FQGNSA. This CDR3 region has 16 residues. The V and J ends lost 5 bases and 5 bases, in that order; junction bases with no gene match: 8. The DNA for the CDR3 is TGTGCCAGCAGCCAAGTAGCGGGAGGAGGGACCGGGGAGCTGTTTTTT. This encodes CASSQVAGGGTGELFF.

The table lists this clonotype with a few counts. The rearrangement uses TRBV9 and TRBJ2-5, with 9 positions matching TRBD2. Germline-derived CDR1 and CDR2 are SGDLS and YYNGEE. This CDR3 comprises 18 residues. V shed 3 bases and J 0 bases; nucleotides not matched to a gene: 12. The CDR3 is CASSGRPGLATHQETQYF. DNA of the CDR3: TGTGCCAGCAGCGGACGGCCGGGACTAGCAACCCACCAAGAGACCCAGTACTTC.

The chain combines TRBV28 with TRBJ2-7; D perhaps matches TRBD2 (6 bases). The germline V gene has CDR1 MDHEN and CDR2 SYDVKM. The V end lost 4 bases, the J end lost 1 base, and 20 bases lay between the germline ends. The CDR3 runs 17 residues. The CDR3 loop reads CASSSLLWGRLSYEQYF. The DNA for the CDR3 is TGTGCCAGCAGTTCACTCCTCTGGGGGAGGCTATCCTACGAGCAGTACTTC. The entire variable domain, with the rest obtained from reference TRBV28 and TRBJ2-7, is as follows: DVKVTQSSRYLVKRTGEKVFLECVQDMDHENMFWYRQDPGLGLRLIYFSYDVKMKEKGDIPEGYSVSREKKERFSLILESASTNQTSMYLCASSSLLWGRLSYEQYFGPGTRLTVT.

The rearrangement joins TRBV5-1 to TRBJ2-7; the D gene is possibly TRBD1 (6 bases). Trimming pared 4 bases from V and 2 bases from J, leaving 19 bases between. This CDR3 region has 16 residues. Germline CDR1 SGHRS, CDR2 YFSETQ. The CDR3 reads CASSGSTGDNTYEQYF. The DNA of the CDR3 is TGCGCCAGCAGCGGGTCCACTGGGGACAACACCTACGAGCAGTACTTC.

This clonotype was counted a few times. The V gene is TRBV3-1, the J gene TRBJ1-5; tentatively, D is TRBD1 (6 bases). The V end lost 3 bases, the J end lost 0 bases, and 15 bases lay between the germline ends. The CDR3 loop spans 17 amino acids. Germline CDR1 and CDR2: LGHDT and YNNKEL (reference sequence). CDR3 in DNA: TGTGCCAGCAGCCAGGGGGCGAAACATGGTAGCAATCAGCCCCAGCATTTT. The encoded protein is CASSQGAKHGSNQPQHF. The whole variable domain, remainder taken from reference TRBV3-1 and TRBJ1-5, is DTAVSQTPKYLVTQMGNDKSIKCEQNLGHDTMYWYKQDSKKFLKIMFSYNNKELIINETVPNRFSPKSPDKAHLNLHINSLELGDSAVYFCASSQGAKHGSNQPQHFGDGTRLSIL.

This clonotype has a count of ten or more. V usage is TRBV7-2 and J usage is TRBJ1-1; the D is unclear. Per the germline V gene, CDR1 is SGHTA and CDR2 is FQGNSA. This CDR3 is built from 14 residues. V lost 3 bases and J lost 4, with 12 bases in between. The CDR3, as DNA: TGTGCCAGCAGCTTGGAGGCAGGTATCACTGAAGCTTTCTTT. This translates into CASSLEAGITEAFF.

Ten or more counts support this clonotype. The chain uses TRBV5-1 and TRBJ2-7; 7 nucleotides line up with TRBD2. J was trimmed by 6 bases and V by 3 bases; bases with no gene match: 6. The CDR3 has 13 residues. CDR1 is SGHRS and CDR2 is YFSETQ in the germline V gene. The chain's CDR3 is CASSSGTTGEQYF. The CDR3 coding sequence is TGCGCCAGCAGCTCAGGGACTACAGGCGAGCAGTACTTC.

The J gene is TRBJ2-5, the V gene TRBV10-3; the match to TRBD2 covers 10 bases. Judging by the DNA end, TRBJ2-1 fits better; the J call may be wrong. CDR3 length: 16 amino acids. Germline V gene lookup returns CDR1 ENHRY and CDR2 SYGVKD. The CDR3 region has the DNA TGTGCCATCAGTGAGGTGATGCCTAGCGGGAGTTCTGAGCAGTTCTTC. Its translation is CAISEVMPSGSSEQFF.

The rearrangement uses TRBV28 and TRBJ2-6; D not resolved. V was pared by 3 bases and J by 4 bases, with 10 bases between. Germline CDR1 MDHEN, CDR2 SYDVKM. The CDR3 contains 15 residues. CDR3 protein: CASSLTLPGANVLTF. CDR3 DNA sequence: TGTGCCAGCAGTTTGACCCTCCCCGGGGCCAACGTCCTGACTTTC.